Given below is one TCR beta chain in context. No antigen is known for it. Following extraction, RNA underwent reverse transcription to cDNA, which served as the sequencing template. Only in-frame clones appear in the TCRdb table, and some are missing; sequencing was by immunoSEQ multiplex PCR. The table shows approximately 210,000 clones, with over 55% occurring only once. The sample originates from a study of CD8+ T cells in alopecia areata. Study summary: Tofacitinib exposure lasted 6 to 18 months, followed by 6 months off drug. The percentage of affected scalp area served as the score of severity for treated patients.

This sample's treatment: oral pan-JAK inhibitor, 5-10 mg twice daily. Findings of the study overall: Since there was just one nonresponder, nobody can yet say how baseline CD8+ expansion ties to response. On tofacitinib, scalp clonality and expanded CD8+ clones among top 100 fell significantly.

V was pared by 4 bases and J by 4 bases, with 13 bases between. The CDR3 spans 14 residues. Germline CDR1 is LNHNV and CDR2 is YYDKDF (reference sequence). This clonotype was obtained from a human donor with alopecia areata. The chain recombines TRBV15 with TRBJ1-2; D is uncertain. Sequences were derived from CD4+ T cells sorted from blood, sampled at week 24, from a patient treated with tofacitinib. For the CDR3, the DNA is TGTGCCACCAGCATCGGGGTTTCGATCTATGGCTACACCTTC. Translated: CATSIGVSIYGYTF.